Listed below are T cell receptor beta chains from one sample, sequenced in a study of blood T cell repertoires in COVID-19. Clones were sequenced by immunoSEQ multiplex PCR, and TCRdb holds only the in-frame ones, with some missing. The sample includes approximately 500,000 clones, about 88% seen only once; the top ten take 7.5% to 9.5%. Sequenced input: peripheral blood. Every receptor here comes from a woman between 50 and 59 years old with COVID-19, enrolled during active disease. Each CDR3 is given with its conserved first and last residue. The D gene is left open where the match is weak. The size entry is marked missing in some rows and otherwise reads once, few, many or a size class.

J gene,D gene,clone size,V gene,CDR3 DNA,CDR3 protein
TRBJ1-4,TRBD1,.,TRBV18,TGTGCCAGCTCACCCCCGGGACAGCAGATTGAAAAACTGTTTTTT,CASSPPGQQIEKLFF
TRBJ2-5,TRBD2,.,TRBV5-6,TGTGCCAGCAGCTTAGCGGGGTGGAAGGAAGAGACCCAGTACTTC,CASSLAGWKEETQYF
TRBJ2-1,.,.,TRBV6-5,TGTGCCAGCAGTTATTCTCTGAGCTCCTACAATGAGCAGTTCTTC,CASSYSLSSYNEQFF
TRBJ1-6,.,.,TRBV27,TGTGCCAGCAGTAAGAGCTCCTATAATTCACCCCTCCACTTT,CASSKSSYNSPLHF
TRBJ2-7,TRBD1,.,TRBV28,TGTGCCAGCAGTCCTACCACAGGGGGAGTAGGGGAGCAGTACTTC,CASSPTTGGVGEQYF
TRBJ2-5,TRBD1,.,TRBV27,TGTGCCAGCAGTTTATCGACAGGGAATGGGGAGACCCAGTACTTC,CASSLSTGNGETQYF
TRBJ2-5,TRBD2,.,TRBV7-7,TGTGCCAGCAGCCCCGGGACTAGCTTTGGGACCCAGTACTTC,CASSPGTSFGTQYF
TRBJ2-1,.,.,TRBV6-4,TGTGCCAGCAGTGACTCCTGCGGGGAATTCTACAATGAGCAGTTCTTC,CASSDSCGEFYNEQFF
TRBJ1-1,.,.,TRBV4-1,TGCGCCAGCAGCCAACGGCAGGGGAACACTGAAGCTTTCTTT,CASSQRQGNTEAFF
TRBJ1-2,.,.,TRBV30,TGTGCCTCCCGGTGGGGGGGCGCTGGCTATGGCTACACCTTC,CASRWGGAGYGYTF
TRBJ1-5,.,.,TRBV19,TGTGCCAGTAGTATGGCAGGCAATCAGCCCCAGCATTTT,CASSMAGNQPQHF
TRBJ2-1,TRBD1,.,TRBV13,TGTGCCAGCAGCCCCAGGGGGCGGAATGAGCAGTTCTTC,CASSPRGRNEQFF
TRBJ1-6,TRBD1,.,TRBV4-1,TGCGCCAGCAGCCAAGGACCGGGACAGGGGAATTCACCCCTCCACTTT,CASSQGPGQGNSPLHF
TRBJ1-1,.,few,TRBV6-4,TGTGCCAGCAGGAGGGACACCGGGGTGAACACTGAAGCTTTCTTT,CASRRDTGVNTEAFF
TRBJ2-7,TRBD1,once,TRBV6-1,TGTGCCAGCAGTGACAGGGGGCCTAACTCCTACGAGCAGTACTTC,CASSDRGPNSYEQYF
TRBJ1-2,.,.,TRBV20-1,TGCAGTGCTAGTGGGGGGGGTGCGTTGCATGGCTACACCTTC,CSASGGGALHGYTF
TRBJ2-5,TRBD1,.,TRBV2,TGTGCCAGCAGTGAATCGTGGACAGGGGGGGAAGGAGAGACCCAGTACTTC,CASSESWTGGEGETQYF
TRBJ1-2,.,.,TRBV29-1,TGCAGCGGAGAAAGGCCCGGAGGAGGCTACACCTTC,CSGERPGGGYTF
TRBJ1-5,TRBD1,.,TRBV19,TGTGCCAGTAAAGAAACAGGGGGCAGTTTGGGTCAGCCCCAGCATTTT,CASKETGGSLGQPQHF
TRBJ2-1,TRBD2,.,TRBV5-6,TGTGCCAGCAAGGGGACTAATTACAATGGGCAGTTCTTC,CASKGTNYNGQFF
TRBJ1-3,.,once,TRBV6-5,TGTGCCAGCAGTTACTCCTCGGGTGGTGGAAACACCATATATTTT,CASSYSSGGGNTIYF
TRBJ2-1,.,.,TRBV24-1,TGTGCCACCAGCGCTACTCGGCCTGTAGCCTCCAAATACAATGAGCAGTTCTTC,CATSATRPVASKYNEQFF
TRBJ1-1,TRBD1,once,TRBV11-2,TGTGCCAGCAGCTCTGACAGGGGGCACACTGAAGCTTTCTTT,CASSSDRGHTEAFF
TRBJ1-2,TRBD1,.,TRBV11-2,TGTGCCAGCAGCTCCCGGGACAGGGTTAACTATGGCTACACCTTC,CASSSRDRVNYGYTF
TRBJ2-7,TRBD1,.,TRBV5-1,TGCGCCAGCAGCTCCGGGACAGCTTCCTACGAGCAGTACTTC,CASSSGTASYEQYF
TRBJ1-2,TRBD1,.,TRBV6-5,TGTGCCAGCAGAAGGGACAGGGAGTTTCCCACCTTC,CASRRDREFPTF
TRBJ2-7,.,.,TRBV3-1/TRBV3-2,TGTGCCAGCAGCCAAGCTTACTCCTACGAGCAGTACTTC,CASSQAYSYEQYF
TRBJ1-1,.,.,TRBV6-1,TGTGCCAGCAGTGAAGATCGGAGGGCGATTTTT,CASSEDRRAIF
TRBJ2-7,.,.,TRBV6-2/TRBV6-3,TGTGCCAGCAGTTTTTCAGGGCGGTCCTACGAGCAGTACTTC,CASSFSGRSYEQYF
TRBJ2-1,TRBD1,.,TRBV19,TGTGCCAGTAGTATAGGACTTAGGGGCGGGACAGGGCACAATGAGCAGTTCTTC,CASSIGLRGGTGHNEQFF
TRBJ1-5,.,.,TRBV28,TGTGCCAGCAGTGCGCCCAGGCAGCCCCAGCATTTT,CASSAPRQPQHF
TRBJ1-5,TRBD1,.,TRBV6-5,TGTGCCAGCAGTTTCCCGACAGGACAGGACAATCAGCCCCAGCATTTT,CASSFPTGQDNQPQHF
TRBJ1-1,.,.,TRBV7-9,TGTGCCAGCAGCCCTCCCGGGGGGTCTTACACTGAAGCTTTCTTT,CASSPPGGSYTEAFF
TRBJ2-7,TRBD1,.,TRBV11-3,TGTGCCAGCAGCGCCCGACAGGGGGAGAACGAGCAGTACTTC,CASSARQGENEQYF
TRBJ2-7,TRBD2,once,TRBV28,TGTGCCAGCAGTTTATCGGTGATTCGACTAGCGGGGGAGTACGAGCAGTACTTC,CASSLSVIRLAGEYEQYF
TRBJ2-5,.,.,TRBV27,TGTGCAGTTCCGATGGCAGAAGAGACCCAGTACTTC,CAVPMAEETQYF
TRBJ2-1,.,.,TRBV5-1,TGCGCCAGCAGCTTGGATGGCTCTTTACAGTTCTTC,CASSLDGSLQFF
TRBJ1-4,.,.,TRBV10-2,TGCGCCAGCAGTGAGTCTTCCGTCGGACTGTTTTTT,CASSESSVGLFF
TRBJ1-4,TRBD1,.,TRBV2,TGTGCCAGCAGTGAATACAGGGGCTTCGAAAAACTGTTTTTT,CASSEYRGFEKLFF
TRBJ2-7,TRBD1,.,TRBV20-1,TGCAGTGCCGCGACAGGGGACGAGCAGTACTTC,CSAATGDEQYF
TRBJ1-5,TRBD1,.,TRBV7-2,TGTGCCAGCAGCATTGACAGGGATCAGCCCCAGCATTTT,CASSIDRDQPQHF